A selection of T cell receptor beta chains follows, all from one sample in a study of molecular identifiers for immune sequencing clone quantification. TCRdb reprocessed the PCR reads via MiXCR and lists one record per CDR3 protein. The sample has about 65,000 distinct CDR3 sequences, less than 20% seen once. Sample: naive CD8+ T cells from blood, with Jurkat cell RNA spiked in. These receptors were taken from a human donor in good health. Some libraries in this study had Jurkat cell RNA spiked in. Both conserved end residues are part of each CDR3. The D gene is left open where the match is weak.

D: -; V: TRBV7-9; J: TRBJ1-5; CDR3: CASSLGGAIQPQHF
D: TRBD1; V: TRBV5-5; J: TRBJ2-7; CDR3: CASSPYRGSYEQYF
D: -; V: TRBV28; J: TRBJ2-3; CDR3: CASSLVAGPTDTQYF
D: TRBD1; V: TRBV25-1; J: TRBJ2-4; CDR3: CASTRRQGYQTKNIQYF
D: -; V: TRBV29-1; J: TRBJ2-1; CDR3: CSVRTAISYNEQFF
D: -; V: TRBV4-2; J: TRBJ2-7; CDR3: CASSQVLQGLGAGVVSPYEQYF
D: TRBD1; V: TRBV20-1; J: TRBJ2-7; CDR3: CSAPGTGGHEQYF
D: -; V: TRBV20-1; J: TRBJ2-1; CDR3: CSARVPGKGYNEQFF
D: -; V: TRBV27; J: TRBJ1-5; CDR3: CASSPGTLSNQPQHF
D: -; V: TRBV10-3; J: TRBJ1-5; CDR3: CAISGPGNQPQHF
D: -; V: TRBV6-1; J: TRBJ1-1; CDR3: CASSQTRDRSEAFF
D: TRBD1; V: TRBV12-3/TRBV12-4; J: TRBJ2-7; CDR3: CASSPPGQDFEQYF
D: -; V: TRBV6-2/TRBV6-3; J: TRBJ2-7; CDR3: CASTTSRLAGISYEQYF
D: TRBD2; V: TRBV7-2; J: TRBJ2-7; CDR3: CASSVGLAGAYEQYF
D: TRBD2; V: TRBV20-1; J: TRBJ2-1; CDR3: CSVRTSGDNEQFF
D: TRBD1; V: TRBV28; J: TRBJ1-4; CDR3: CASSLSRQGNTNEKLFF
D: -; V: TRBV7-9; J: TRBJ2-7; CDR3: CASSLGGQREYF
D: -; V: TRBV11-2; J: TRBJ2-7; CDR3: CASSLGIGEQYF
D: -; V: TRBV7-9; J: TRBJ2-5; CDR3: CASGIADGRETQYF
D: -; V: TRBV4-3; J: TRBJ2-1; CDR3: CASSQDSPNYESNEQFF
D: -; V: TRBV6-2/TRBV6-3; J: TRBJ2-7; CDR3: CASSSGPGPYEQYF
D: TRBD1; V: TRBV2; J: TRBJ2-7; CDR3: CVNSYGTGGHEQYF
D: TRBD2; V: TRBV28; J: TRBJ2-1; CDR3: CASSIGVAAGGNEQFF
D: -; V: TRBV7-6; J: TRBJ1-4; CDR3: CASSLEGEKLFF
D: TRBD1; V: TRBV5-4; J: TRBJ1-1; CDR3: CASRPDRVDTEAFF
D: -; V: TRBV24-1; J: TRBJ2-1; CDR3: CATSVFGGEQFF
D: -; V: TRBV6-5; J: TRBJ1-1; CDR3: CASSPLWGANTEAFF
D: -; V: TRBV19; J: TRBJ2-5; CDR3: CASSLLGTSQETQYF
D: -; V: TRBV7-9; J: TRBJ2-1; CDR3: CASSLVSLTNEQFF
D: -; V: TRBV7-2; J: TRBJ2-1; CDR3: CASSPLTGYNEQFF
D: TRBD2; V: TRBV6-2/TRBV6-3; J: TRBJ2-5; CDR3: CASSYRRLAHQETQYF